The 22 T cell receptor beta chains below all came from one sample that was sequenced in a study of CD8+CD57+ T cells in acquired aplastic anemia. The patients chosen for sequencing had shown expansion of CD8+CD57+ cells (detected by flow cytometry). Genomic DNA constituted the template upon which TCR beta VDJ and CDR3 profiling was performed. TCRdb used MiXCR to reprocess the reads, holding one entry per CDR3 protein. The data contain approximately 120,000 distinct CDR3 sequences, almost 40% of them seen just once; the ten biggest clones take up about 3%. Sequencing used sorted CD4+, CD8+, or CD8+CD57+ T cells (not recorded which) from PBMCs. These receptors were collected from a human donor with aplastic anemia.

This clonotype was seen only a few times. This chain joins TRBV5-5 and TRBJ2-7; 7 bases agree with TRBD2. The V and J ends lost 0 bases and 0 bases, in that order; junction bases with no gene match: 3. Germline CDR1 is SGHKS and CDR2 is YYEKEE (reference sequence). The CDR3 has 15 residues. CDR3 DNA: TGTGCCAGCAGCTTGGTCCCGGGGGGCTCCTACGAGCAGTACTTC. Amino acids: CASSLVPGGSYEQYF.

This clonotype showed up many times. The rearrangement joins TRBV6-2 or TRBV6-3 to TRBJ1-1; D unresolved. In germline, CDR1 is MNHEY, CDR2 SVGEGT. The CDR3 loop spans 13 amino acids. Deletions cut 4 bases from V and 2 bases from J, with 8 bases between. CDR3 coding DNA: TGTGCCAGCAGTTTAATGACAAACACTGAAGCTTTCTTT. Its protein product is CASSLMTNTEAFF.

The chain is built from TRBV10-3 and TRBJ2-7; D perhaps matches TRBD1 (5 bases). The CDR3 has 12 amino acids. Trimming stripped 6 bases from V and 0 bases from J, with 6 bases between. The V gene's germline CDR1 is ENHRY and CDR2 SYGVKD. The CDR3 spells CAIRTVSYEQYF. The CDR3 nucleotides read TGTGCCATCAGGACAGTCTCCTACGAGCAGTACTTC.

The chain carries TRBV7-9 and TRBJ2-7, with D tentatively TRBD1 or TRBD2 (6 bases each). Germline loops: CDR1 SEHNR, CDR2 FQNEAQ (reference sequence). The CDR3 covers 14 residues. Trimming took 4 bases from V and 6 from J, leaving 16 bases between them. The CDR3 spells CASSSQQGGGEQYF. The CDR3 nucleotides are TGTGCCAGCAGCTCACAACAGGGAGGCGGCGAGCAGTACTTC.

With respect to this clonotype: A much larger clone differs from this one at a single base, so this may be a read error. V gene TRBV5-1 combines with J gene TRBJ2-1; possible D gene TRBD2, 6 bases. This CDR3 is built from 16 residues. CDR1 is SGHRS, CDR2 YFSETQ, per germline. CDR3: CTSSLEGSGPYNEQFF. The CDR3 nucleotides read TGCACCAGCAGCTTGGAGGGGAGCGGGCCATACAATGAGCAGTTCTTC. The whole variable domain, filled in from reference TRBV5-1 and TRBJ2-1, reads KAGVTQTPRYLIKTRGQQVTLSCSPISGHRSVSWYQQTPGQGLQFLFEYFSETQRNKGNFPGRFSGRQFSNSRSEMNVSTLELGDSALYLCTSSLEGSGPYNEQFFGPGTRLTVL.

This clonotype showed up many times. The V gene is TRBV7-9, the J gene TRBJ1-5; no clear D. Germline V gene data show CDR1 as SEHNR and CDR2 as FQNEAQ (reference sequence). This CDR3 has 13 residues. V lost 1 base and J lost 5, with 6 bases in between. In DNA form, the CDR3 reads TGTGCCAGCAGCTTAGATGAAGATCAGCCCCAGCATTTT. Encoded protein: CASSLDEDQPQHF.

This clonotype has a single count. The CDR3 bases are TGTGCCAGCAGCCTACCCGGGACAGGGGGCCGCTATGGCTACACCTTC. This codes for CASSLPGTGGRYGYTF. The J gene is TRBJ1-2, the V gene TRBV10-3, with 12 positions matching TRBD1. The CDR3 consists of 16 residues. Unmatched junction bases numbered 13, after V lost 10 bases and J lost 4 bases. Germline-derived CDR1 and CDR2 are ENHRY and SYGVKD.

This clonotype was counted a few times. This chain links TRBV28 with TRBJ2-7, with 8 positions matching TRBD1. Germline-derived CDR1 and CDR2 are MDHEN and SYDVKM. The CDR3 is 15 residues long. The V segment lost 7 bases and the J segment 3 bases; nucleotides outside the gene matches: 11. The CDR3 protein is CASTLSGTGLYEQYV. CDR3 nucleotides: TGTGCCAGCACTCTCTCAGGGACAGGCCTCTACGAGCAGTACGTC.

Worth noting for this clonotype: A much more abundant neighbour one base away suggests this may be a read error. The V gene is TRBV3-1, the J gene TRBJ1-1; D may be TRBD1 (5 bases). The CDR3 runs to 15 residues. Per the germline V gene, CDR1 is LGHDT and CDR2 is YNNKEL (reference sequence). The CDR3 coding sequence is TGTGCCGGCAGCCAAGACGATGGGGGGTACACTGAAGCTTTCTTT. Translating gives CAGSQDDGGYTEAFF.

This clonotype was observed many times. The chain carries TRBV5-6 and TRBJ1-2, with D unresolved. Germline V lookup: CDR1 SGHDT, CDR2 YYEEEE. V lost 0 bases to trimming and J lost 2 bases, with 14 bases between them. The CDR3 length is 16 residues. The CDR3: CASSLAGGDKNYGYTF. In DNA, the CDR3 is TGTGCCAGCAGCTTGGCCGGCGGGGATAAAAACTATGGCTACACCTTC.

V gene TRBV7-3 combines with J gene TRBJ2-5; 9 bases fit TRBD2. The CDR3 contains 18 residues. The germline CDR1 and CDR2 sequences are SGHTA and FQGTGA. V was pared by 5 bases and J by 5 bases, with 18 bases of the junction left unmatched. The CDR3 DNA reads as TGTGCCAGCAGCGAATATCCCTCTGCGGGAGGGCCCGCGGAGACCCAGTACTTC. Encoded protein: CASSEYPSAGGPAETQYF.

This clonotype was observed many times. V usage is TRBV15 and J usage is TRBJ1-2, with 8 nucleotides matching TRBD1. The CDR3 totals 17 residues. V shed 0 bases, J shed 6 bases, and the junction held 12 bases outside the gene matches. Germline CDR1 is LNHNV and CDR2 is YYDKDF (reference sequence). The DNA for the CDR3 is TGTGCCACCAGCAGAGATCTCAGGACAGGGCTTGATAATGGCTACACCTTC. Protein sequence: CATSRDLRTGLDNGYTF.

J is TRBJ2-5 and V is TRBV2; unclear D gene. CDR3 length: 13 residues. The germline V and J ends were trimmed by 0 bases and 5 bases, with 7 bases remaining between them. Germline loops: CDR1 SNHLY, CDR2 FYNNEI. The CDR3 region is CASSEARAETQYF. The DNA for the CDR3 is TGTGCCAGCAGTGAAGCTAGGGCGGAGACCCAGTACTTC.

The table lists this clonotype with many counts. The chain joins TRBV5-1 to TRBJ1-6; 10 bases align to TRBD1. The CDR3 consists of 18 residues. The junction had 14 bases not matched to a gene; V was cut back by 3 bases and J by 8 bases. Germline CDR1 is SGHRS and CDR2 is YFSETQ. In DNA, the CDR3 is TGCGCCAGCAGCTCAAGGGGACAGGGGTTCCGGGGCCATTCACCCCTCCACTTT. Its protein product is CASSSRGQGFRGHSPLHF.

The chain is built from TRBV12-3 or TRBV12-4 and TRBJ1-2; TRBD1 might be the D (6 bases). CDR3 length: 14 amino acids. Trimming removed 4 bases at V and 1 base at J, with 10 bases between. CDR3 nucleotides: TGTGCCAGCAGTTCGCGGACAGATAACTATGGCTACACCTTC. This translates into CASSSRTDNYGYTF.

The V gene is TRBV7-9, the J gene TRBJ1-2; D call uncertain. The germline gives CDR1 SEHNR, CDR2 FQNEAQ (reference sequence). Trimming took 2 bases from V and 5 from J, leaving 9 bases between them. The CDR3 runs 13 residues. This CDR3 is CASSLNGIYGYTF. DNA for the CDR3: TGTGCCAGCAGCTTAAATGGCATATATGGCTACACCTTC.

This clonotype was seen at least ten times. The J gene is TRBJ1-6, the V gene TRBV6-1, with unresolved D. Looked up from germline, CDR1 is MNHNS and CDR2 is SASEGT. This CDR3 contains 15 residues. V lost 6 bases and J 10 bases, leaving 19 bases between the germline ends. CDR3 in amino acids: CASSLEVGVGSPLHF. The CDR3 bases are TGTGCCAGCAGCCTCGAGGTCGGGGTAGGGTCACCCCTCCACTTT.

The V gene is TRBV25-1, the J gene TRBJ2-1, with 14 bases fitting TRBD2. V lost 11 bases and J lost 1; bases outside the gene matches: 4. This CDR3 has 15 amino acids. Germline CDR1 MGHDK, CDR2 SYGVNS. CDR3 amino acids: CAETSGGGSYNEQFF. DNA of the CDR3: TGTGCCGAGACTAGCGGGGGGGGTTCCTACAATGAGCAGTTCTTC.

This clonotype was seen a few times. A much larger clone lies a single base off, so this may be a read error. V and J are TRBV6-1 and TRBJ2-7; 7 bases match TRBD2. The germline V gene encodes CDR1 MNHNS and CDR2 SASEGT. The CDR3 loop spans 12 amino acids. CDR3 residues: CAGSGGVREQYV. Written as DNA, the CDR3 is TGTGCCGGCAGTGGGGGGGTGAGGGAGCAGTACGTC.

This clonotype showed up many times. The gene calls are TRBV20-1 and TRBJ1-1; D might be TRBD1 (5 bases). This CDR3 has 14 residues. CDR1 and CDR2 (germline): DFQATT, SNEGSKA (reference sequence). V was pared by 2 bases and J by 4 bases, with 14 bases between. CDR3 amino acids: CSARLGRVGTEAFF. In DNA, the CDR3 is TGCAGTGCTAGATTAGGCAGGGTAGGCACTGAAGCTTTCTTT.

With regard to this clonotype: The junction shows a germline mismatch at one end, possibly a read error. This chain joins TRBV10-3 and TRBJ2-1; 9 nucleotides agree with TRBD1. Germline V gene data show CDR1 as ENHRY and CDR2 as SYGVKD. The CDR3 has 16 residues. The CDR3 sequence: CASSEAGTGSYNEQFF. In DNA, the CDR3 is TGTGCCAGCAGTGAAGCCGGGACAGGGTCCTACAATGAGCAGTTCTTC.

This clonotype was recorded at least ten times. This rearrangement joins TRBV6-1 to TRBJ2-7; D is unresolved. CDR1 and CDR2 from the germline V gene are MNHNS and SASEGT. The CDR3 is made up of 16 amino acids. V lost 5 bases to trimming and J lost 0 bases, with 17 bases between them. The CDR3 region is CASSTKTVTVSYEQYF. The CDR3 region has the DNA TGTGCCAGCAGTACCAAGACGGTCACTGTCTCCTACGAGCAGTACTTC.